One and the same sample provided the 14 T cell receptor beta chains below, sequenced in a study of OX40 agonist ivuxolimab in advanced cancers. The data were produced by immunoSEQ multiplex PCR, yet TCRdb's version contains in-frame clones alone and is incomplete. The profile shows 30,000 to 40,000 clones, 80% to 90% of them singletons. The sample in question was CD4+ or CD8+ T cells sorted from blood, obtained in a trial of the OX40 agonist ivuxolimab. Receptor source: an adult with an advanced solid tumor such as melanoma, head and neck, liver or kidney cancer.

This clone was observed a few times. V usage is TRBV5-4 and J usage is TRBJ2-5, with 12 bases that match TRBD1. The CDR3 is 16 amino acids. Germline CDR1 SGHNT, CDR2 YYREEE (reference sequence). V shed 4 bases, J shed 5 bases, and the junction held 9 bases outside the gene matches. The CDR3 DNA reads TGTGCCAGCAGCCCGGGGGGACAGGGGGCATTGGAGACCCAGTACTTC. It is translated as CASSPGGQGALETQYF.

As regards this clone: The junction shows a germline mismatch at one end, possibly a read error. V is TRBV7-7 and J is TRBJ2-5, with 10 bases aligning to TRBD1. CDR1 and CDR2 from the germline V gene are SSHAT and FNYEAQ (reference sequence). The CDR3 extends over 14 amino acids. The CDR3 reads CASSTGTGEETQYF. The CDR3 DNA reads TGTGCTAGCAGCACCGGGACAGGGGAAGAGACCCAGTACTTC.

The chain is built from TRBV19 and TRBJ1-5; unclear D gene. CDR3 length: 12 residues. Germline assignment: CDR1 LNHDA and CDR2 SQIVND (reference sequence). V gave up 4 bases and J gave up 9 bases, with 10 bases separating them. For the CDR3, the DNA is TGTGCCAGTAGTACGGCCCCCCCGCCCCAGCATTTT. Encoded protein: CASSTAPPPQHF.

The V call is TRBV7-8, the J call TRBJ1-2; D is possibly TRBD1 (6 bases). V lost 5 bases and J 4 bases, leaving 11 bases between the germline ends. Per the germline V gene, CDR1 is SGHVS and CDR2 is FQNEAQ. The CDR3 has 13 amino acids. The CDR3 spells CASSPTGSYGYTF. The CDR3, as DNA: TGTGCCAGCAGCCCCACAGGGTCCTATGGCTACACCTTC.

The gene calls are TRBV6-6 and TRBJ1-2, with D hard to call. Between the trimmed V and J ends, which lost 5 bases and 5 bases, there was a span of 12 bases. The CDR3 runs to 13 residues. Germline values: CDR1 MNHNY, CDR2 SVGAGI (reference sequence). In nucleotides, the CDR3 is TGTGCCAGCAGTCACCGGGCCCTATATGGCTACACCTTC. Translated, it gives CASSHRALYGYTF.

The J gene is TRBJ1-1, the V gene TRBV19; D call uncertain. The CDR3 totals 13 residues. V was clipped by 6 bases and J by 0 bases, with 8 bases between them. Germline CDR1 is LNHDA and CDR2 is SQIVND (reference sequence). DNA for the CDR3: TGTGCCAGTAGAAGGCTCATGAACACTGAAGCTTTCTTT. This sequence encodes CASRRLMNTEAFF.

V and J are TRBV7-2 and TRBJ2-5; the match to TRBD2 covers 8 bases. The CDR3 totals 14 residues. V lost 5 bases and J lost 5; bases outside the gene matches: 7. Germline values: CDR1 SGHTA, CDR2 FQGNSA. The CDR3 region is CASSRSGGRETQYF. Here the CDR3 DNA reads TGTGCCAGCAGCCGGAGCGGGGGACGGGAGACCCAGTACTTC.

The genes are TRBV15 and TRBJ1-2; unclear D gene. CDR3 size: 13 residues. V was pared by 1 base and J by 2 bases, with 5 bases between. Germline lookup yields CDR1 LNHNV and CDR2 YYDKDF (reference sequence). CDR3 bases: TGTGCCACCAGCAGAGCAGGCAACTATGGCTACACCTTC. This gives the protein CATSRAGNYGYTF. The full variable domain, rest sourced from reference TRBV15 and TRBJ1-2, is DAMVIQNPRYQVTQFGKPVTLSCSQTLNHNVMYWYQQKSSQAPKLLFHYYDKDFNNEADTPDNFQSRRPNTSFCFLDIRSPGLGDTAMYLCATSRAGNYGYTFGSGTRLTVV.

The chain joins TRBV29-1 to TRBJ2-2; TRBD1 is a possible D gene (5 bases). V lost 5 bases and J 1 base, leaving 8 bases between the germline ends. Per germline, CDR1 SQVTM and CDR2 ANQGSEA. This CDR3 has 13 residues. Here the CDR3 DNA reads TGCAGCGTTTGGCAGGGGAACACCGGGGAGCTGTTTTTT. Translation: CSVWQGNTGELFF.

This rearrangement joins TRBV5-4 to TRBJ1-6; TRBD1 agrees at 8 bases. Germline V gene data show CDR1 as SGHNT and CDR2 as YYREEE (reference sequence). This CDR3 spans 17 amino acids. After removal of 3 bases from V and 3 bases from J, the junction contained 8 bases not matched to a gene. This CDR3 reads CASSSGQAGDYNSPLHF. The CDR3 bases are TGTGCCAGCAGCTCGGGACAGGCTGGAGACTATAATTCACCCCTCCACTTT.

The V and J genes are TRBV2 and TRBJ2-5; possibly TRBD1 or TRBD2 for D (6 bases each). The CDR3 sequence is 13 residues long. Trimming stripped 8 bases from V and 3 bases from J, with 13 bases between. Per the germline V gene, CDR1 is SNHLY and CDR2 is FYNNEI. CDR3 in amino acids: CASSRGAEETQYF. The CDR3 nucleotides read TGTGCCAGCTCAAGGGGGGCGGAAGAGACCCAGTACTTC.

This clone was detected only once. The CDR3 carries no conserved terminal phenylalanine or tryptophan, so it likely arises from a read error. CDR3: CASSLEPYNSPLHL. CDR3 in DNA: TGTGCCAGCAGCTTAGAACCCTATAATTCACCCCTCCACCTT. The chain carries TRBV5-5 and TRBJ1-6; D remains unclear. CDR3 length: 14 amino acids. CDR1 is SGHKS and CDR2 is YYEKEE in the germline V gene (reference sequence). Trimming stripped 2 bases from V and 2 bases from J, with 5 bases between.

V is TRBV5-1 and J is TRBJ2-1; D gene unclear. Trimming took 0 bases from V and 10 from J, leaving 11 bases between them. The CDR3 consists of 13 residues. Germline assignment: CDR1 SGHRS and CDR2 YFSETQ. The CDR3 DNA is TGCGCCAGCAGCTTGGGCCTGGGTAGGGAGCAGTTCTTC. It codes for CASSLGLGREQFF. The complete variable domain, with remaining parts taken from reference TRBV5-1 and TRBJ2-1, reads KAGVTQTPRYLIKTRGQQVTLSCSPISGHRSVSWYQQTPGQGLQFLFEYFSETQRNKGNFPGRFSGRQFSNSRSEMNVSTLELGDSALYLCASSLGLGREQFFGPGTRLTVL.

V usage is TRBV6-1 and J usage is TRBJ2-6, with D maybe TRBD1 (6 bases). This CDR3 is 15 amino acids long. V was pared by 6 bases and J by 2 bases, with 11 bases between. Per germline, CDR1 MNHNS and CDR2 SASEGT. The CDR3 DNA follows: TGTGCCAGCAGAAACAGGGCTGCTGGGGCCAACGTCCTGACTTTC. This sequence encodes CASRNRAAGANVLTF.